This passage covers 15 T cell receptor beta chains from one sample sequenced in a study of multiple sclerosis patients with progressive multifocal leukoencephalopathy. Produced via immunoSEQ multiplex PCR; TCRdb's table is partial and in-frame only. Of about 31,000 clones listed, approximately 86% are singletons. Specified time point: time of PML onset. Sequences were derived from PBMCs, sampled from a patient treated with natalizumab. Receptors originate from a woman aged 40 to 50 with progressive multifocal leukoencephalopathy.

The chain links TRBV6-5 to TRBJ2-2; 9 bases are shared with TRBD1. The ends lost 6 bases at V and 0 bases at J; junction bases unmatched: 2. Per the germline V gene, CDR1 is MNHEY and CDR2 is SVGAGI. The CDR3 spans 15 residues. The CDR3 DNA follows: TGTGCCAGCAGCCGACAGGGGGCGAACACCGGGGAGCTGTTTTTT. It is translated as CASSRQGANTGELFF.

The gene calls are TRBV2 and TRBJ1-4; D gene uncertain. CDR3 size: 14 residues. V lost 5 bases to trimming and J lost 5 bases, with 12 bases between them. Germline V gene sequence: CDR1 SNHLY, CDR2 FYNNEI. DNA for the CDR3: TGTGCCAGCAGTTCTGGAAGGGTGAATGAAAAACTGTTTTTT. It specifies CASSSGRVNEKLFF.

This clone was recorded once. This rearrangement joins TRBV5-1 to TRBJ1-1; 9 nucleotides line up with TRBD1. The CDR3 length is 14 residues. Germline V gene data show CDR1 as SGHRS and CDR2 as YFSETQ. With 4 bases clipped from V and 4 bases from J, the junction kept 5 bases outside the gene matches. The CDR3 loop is CASSARTGVTEAFF. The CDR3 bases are TGCGCCAGCAGCGCTCGGACAGGGGTCACTGAAGCTTTCTTT.

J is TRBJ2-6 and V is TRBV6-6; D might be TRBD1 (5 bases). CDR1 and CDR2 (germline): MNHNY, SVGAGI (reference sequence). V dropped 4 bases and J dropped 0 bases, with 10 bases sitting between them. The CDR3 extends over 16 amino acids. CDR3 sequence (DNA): TGTGCCAGCAGTTCCAAGACAGACTCTGGGGCCAACGTCCTGACTTTC. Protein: CASSSKTDSGANVLTF.

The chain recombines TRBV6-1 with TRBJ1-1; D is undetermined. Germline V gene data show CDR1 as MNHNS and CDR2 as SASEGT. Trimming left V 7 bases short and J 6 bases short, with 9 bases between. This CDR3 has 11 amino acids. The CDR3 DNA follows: TGTGCCAGCACGTCCGGGCCTGAAGCTTTCTTT. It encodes CASTSGPEAFF.

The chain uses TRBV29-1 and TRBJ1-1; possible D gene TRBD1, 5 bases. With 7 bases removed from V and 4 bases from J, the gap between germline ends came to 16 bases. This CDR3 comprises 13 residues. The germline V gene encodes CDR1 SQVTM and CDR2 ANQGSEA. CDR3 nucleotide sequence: TGCAGCGCCCCCGAGGTAGGGGCCACTGAAGCTTTCTTT. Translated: CSAPEVGATEAFF.

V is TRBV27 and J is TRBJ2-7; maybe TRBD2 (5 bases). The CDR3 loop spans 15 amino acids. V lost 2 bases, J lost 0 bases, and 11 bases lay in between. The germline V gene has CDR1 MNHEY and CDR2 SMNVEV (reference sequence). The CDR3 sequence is CASSLKDGLSYEQYF. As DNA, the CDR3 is TGTGCCAGCAGTTTAAAGGACGGACTCTCCTACGAGCAGTACTTC.

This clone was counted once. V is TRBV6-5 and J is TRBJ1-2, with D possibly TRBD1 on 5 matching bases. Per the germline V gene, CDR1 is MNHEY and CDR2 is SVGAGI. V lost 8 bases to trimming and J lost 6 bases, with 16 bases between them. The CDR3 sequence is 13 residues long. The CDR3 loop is CASAGWRMDGYTF. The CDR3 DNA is TGTGCCAGCGCAGGGTGGAGAATGGATGGCTACACCTTC.

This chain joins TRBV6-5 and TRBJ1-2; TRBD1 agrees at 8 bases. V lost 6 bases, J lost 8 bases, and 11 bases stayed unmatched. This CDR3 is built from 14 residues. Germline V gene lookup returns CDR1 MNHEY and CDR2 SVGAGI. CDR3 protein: CASSFSGQGGGYTF. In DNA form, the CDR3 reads TGTGCCAGCAGCTTCTCCGGACAGGGAGGCGGCTACACCTTC.

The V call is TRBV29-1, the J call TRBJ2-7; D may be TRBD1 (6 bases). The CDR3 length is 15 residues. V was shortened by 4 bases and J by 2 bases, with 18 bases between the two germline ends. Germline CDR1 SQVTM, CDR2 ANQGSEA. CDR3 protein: CSVVPTGSLTYEQYF. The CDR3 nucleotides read TGCAGCGTTGTGCCCACAGGGTCCCTAACCTACGAGCAGTACTTC.

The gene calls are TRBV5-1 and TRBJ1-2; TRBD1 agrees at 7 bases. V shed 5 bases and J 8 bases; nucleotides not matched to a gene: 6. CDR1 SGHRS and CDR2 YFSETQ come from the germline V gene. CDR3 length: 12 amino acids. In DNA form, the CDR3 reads TGCGCCAGCAGTGAGGGGGCCAGGGGCTACACCTTC. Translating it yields CASSEGARGYTF.

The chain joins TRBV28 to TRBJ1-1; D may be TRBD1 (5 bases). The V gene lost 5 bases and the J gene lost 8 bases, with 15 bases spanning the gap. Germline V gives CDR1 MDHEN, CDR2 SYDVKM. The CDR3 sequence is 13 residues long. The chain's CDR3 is CASSREGRPEAFF. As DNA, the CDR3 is TGTGCCAGCAGTAGGGAGGGGCGACCAGAAGCTTTCTTT.

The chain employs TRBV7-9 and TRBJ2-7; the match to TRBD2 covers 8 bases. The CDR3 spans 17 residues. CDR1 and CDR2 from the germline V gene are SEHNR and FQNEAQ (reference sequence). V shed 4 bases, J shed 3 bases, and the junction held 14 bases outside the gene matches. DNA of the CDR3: TGTGCCAGCAGCTCGGGGGGGGCGCCGGGTAGCTACTACGAGCAGTACTTC. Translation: CASSSGGAPGSYYEQYF.

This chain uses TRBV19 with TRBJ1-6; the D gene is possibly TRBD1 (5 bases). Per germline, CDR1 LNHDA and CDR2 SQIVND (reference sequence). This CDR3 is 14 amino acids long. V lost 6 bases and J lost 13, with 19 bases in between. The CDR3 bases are TGTGCCAGTAGCGAGGCAGGGTCTACCGGGCCCCTCCACTTT. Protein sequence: CASSEAGSTGPLHF.

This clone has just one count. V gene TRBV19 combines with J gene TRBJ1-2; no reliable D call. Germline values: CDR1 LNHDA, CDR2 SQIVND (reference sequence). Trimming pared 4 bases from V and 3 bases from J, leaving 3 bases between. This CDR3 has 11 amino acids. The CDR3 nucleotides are TGTGCCAGTAGTAAGGACTATGGCTACACCTTC. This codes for CASSKDYGYTF.